These T cell receptor beta chains were read from a single sample in a study of OX40 agonist ivuxolimab in advanced cancers. Produced via immunoSEQ multiplex PCR; TCRdb's table is partial and in-frame only. In the table there are about 91,000 clones, around 85% of which are singletons. The sample in question was CD4+ or CD8+ T cells sorted from blood, obtained in a trial of the OX40 agonist ivuxolimab. Receptor source: an adult with an advanced solid tumor such as melanoma, head and neck, liver or kidney cancer. Both conserved end residues are part of each CDR3. D genes are given only for firm matches. The size field is filled for only some rows; it gives once, few, many or a size class.

J: TRBJ1-2
V: TRBV6-1
size: .
D: .
CDR3: CASRERASNYGYTF
DNA: TGTGCCAGCAGGGAGCGGGCCTCTAACTATGGCTACACCTTC

J: TRBJ2-7
V: TRBV7-7
size: .
D: TRBD1
CDR3: CASSPGQSSYEQYF
DNA: TGTGCTAGCAGCCCGGGACAGAGCTCCTACGAGCAGTACTTC

J: TRBJ1-5
V: TRBV2
size: .
D: .
CDR3: CASSDGSYSNQPQHF
DNA: TGTGCCAGCAGTGATGGCAGTTATAGCAATCAGCCCCAGCATTTT

J: TRBJ1-1
V: TRBV2
size: .
D: .
CDR3: CASMVGEAFF
DNA: TGTGCCAGCATGGTGGGTGAAGCTTTCTTT

J: TRBJ2-7
V: TRBV9
size: .
D: .
CDR3: CASSRSRESYEQYF
DNA: TGTGCCAGCTCCAGGTCCAGAGAGTCCTACGAGCAGTACTTC

J: TRBJ1-5
V: TRBV5-6
size: .
D: .
CDR3: CASSTLGDQPQHF
DNA: TGTGCCAGCAGCACGTTGGGGGATCAGCCCCAGCATTTT

J: TRBJ1-5
V: TRBV10-3
size: .
D: .
CDR3: CAIRSELNQPQHF
DNA: TGTGCCATCAGGTCAGAACTCAATCAGCCCCAGCATTTT

J: TRBJ2-3
V: TRBV11-2
size: .
D: .
CDR3: CASSLDHSTDTQYF
DNA: TGTGCCAGCAGCTTAGATCATAGCACAGATACGCAGTATTTT

J: TRBJ2-2
V: TRBV29-1
size: .
D: .
CDR3: CSVDARYTGELFF
DNA: TGCAGCGTTGATGCCAGATACACCGGGGAGCTGTTTTTT

J: TRBJ2-5
V: TRBV5-1
size: few
D: TRBD1
CDR3: CASRIQTGSQETQYF
DNA: TGCGCCAGCAGGATACAGACAGGGAGTCAGGAGACCCAGTACTTC